This entry describes one T cell receptor (beta chain). The data were taken from a study of blood T cell repertoires in COVID-19. Generated by immunoSEQ multiplex PCR, the TCRdb table keeps only in-frame clones and is missing some. The data show 170,000 or so clones, with approximately 88% seen just once and approximately 9% held by the top ten. The CDR3 loop spans 15 amino acids. Trimming cost V 5 bases and J 6 bases; bases outside gene matches: 12. CDR1 is MDHEN, CDR2 SYDVKM, per germline. Cohort placement rested on clinical history that participants reported themselves. Resolution of symptoms, clearance, or two negative PCRs was present in recovered Cohort 3 donors.

The clonotype originates from a woman between 18 and 29 years old who had recovered from COVID-19. Sequencing was done on a sample of PBMCs or T cells enriched from blood (not recorded which). The V gene is TRBV28, the J gene TRBJ1-2; TRBD1 aligns across 7 bases. The CDR3 DNA reads TGTGCCAGCAGTCTCGGGGACAGCCTGGGGAATGGCTACACCTTC. It is translated as CASSLGDSLGNGYTF.